These 20 T cell receptor beta chains were all obtained from the same sample, sequenced in a study of blood T cell repertoires in COVID-19. TCRdb's table, derived via immunoSEQ multiplex PCR, lists solely in-frame clones and lacks some. Of 30,000 or so clones listed, 80% to 90% are singletons. The sequenced sample consisted of peripheral blood. The receptor set was obtained from a woman of 80 years or more with active or convalescent COVID-19.

Only a few counts were recorded for this clone. CDR3 DNA: TGTGCCAGCAGCCCTTTTCCCTACGAGCAGTACTTC. Protein product: CASSPFPYEQYF. V usage is TRBV14 and J usage is TRBJ2-7; D is uncertain. Trimming took 4 bases from V and 2 from J, leaving 6 bases between them. CDR3 length: 12 amino acids. Germline V gene sequence: CDR1 SGHDN, CDR2 FVKESK.

The genes are TRBV11-3 and TRBJ2-1, with 9 bases lining up with TRBD2. This CDR3 is built from 15 residues. The germline V gene encodes CDR1 SGHNT and CDR2 YENEEA. V dropped 3 bases and J dropped 4; count of bases not matched to a gene: 4. CDR3 DNA sequence: TGTGCCAGCAGCTTTAGCGGGAGCCTTTACAATGAGCAGTTCTTC. It yields the protein CASSFSGSLYNEQFF.

There are a few counts of this clone. The chain links TRBV5-4 to TRBJ1-6; TRBD1 matches 11 bases. V trimming: 4 bases; J trimming: 7 bases; junction bases outside the gene matches: 10. Germline CDR1 SGHNT, CDR2 YYREEE (reference sequence). The CDR3 length is 17 residues. CDR3 in DNA: TGTGCCAGCAGCCGGGGGACAGGGGGGGGAGTCAATTCACCCCTCCACTTT. Translating gives CASSRGTGGGVNSPLHF.

The V call is TRBV19, the J call TRBJ1-3; the match to TRBD1 covers 7 bases. The V and J ends lost 3 bases and 8 bases, in that order; junction bases with no gene match: 10. The CDR3 spans 15 residues. The germline V gene has CDR1 LNHDA and CDR2 SQIVND (reference sequence). CDR3 sequence reads: CASSIYDRVRYTIYF. DNA of the CDR3: TGTGCCAGTAGTATCTACGACAGGGTCCGGTACACCATATATTTT.

This chain uses TRBV6-5 with TRBJ1-1; no firm D call. This CDR3 comprises 12 residues. In germline, CDR1 is MNHEY, CDR2 SVGAGI. Trimming left V 10 bases short and J 5 bases short, with 14 bases between. The CDR3 loop reads CATAGGGTEAFF. The CDR3 nucleotides read TGTGCCACAGCGGGTGGTGGGACTGAAGCTTTCTTT.

This chain uses TRBV19 with TRBJ1-6, with D maybe TRBD1 (6 bases). CDR1 and CDR2 from the germline V gene are LNHDA and SQIVND (reference sequence). V lost 5 bases and J lost 7, with 15 bases in between. CDR3 length: 15 amino acids. The CDR3 loop is CASSVTGWVNSPLHF. The CDR3 coding sequence is TGTGCCAGTAGTGTCACAGGGTGGGTGAATTCACCCCTCCACTTT.

This clone has more than one count but fewer than ten. This chain connects TRBV19 to TRBJ2-7; 7 positions match TRBD1. V dropped 5 bases and J dropped 5; count of bases not matched to a gene: 15. Germline V gives CDR1 LNHDA, CDR2 SQIVND (reference sequence). The CDR3 is 16 amino acids. This CDR3 is CASSVYRGRGIHEQYF. CDR3 nucleotide sequence: TGTGCCAGTAGTGTATACAGGGGAAGAGGGATCCACGAGCAGTACTTC.

V usage is TRBV7-3 and J usage is TRBJ2-7; 7 bases agree with TRBD2. Trimming removed 6 bases from V and 2 bases from J; junction bases left unmatched: 7. The CDR3 has 14 residues. Germline-derived CDR1 and CDR2 are SGHTA and FQGTGA. The CDR3, as DNA: TGTGCCAGCAGACGAACTAGCGACGCCTACGAGCAGTACTTC. Its translation is CASRRTSDAYEQYF.

The chain carries TRBV28 and TRBJ1-2; 8 bases align to TRBD1. After removal of 3 bases from V and 3 bases from J, the junction contained 12 bases not matched to a gene. CDR3 length: 17 residues. CDR1 MDHEN and CDR2 SYDVKM come from the germline V gene. The CDR3 is CASSLLGFGRGHYGYTF. The CDR3 DNA sequence: TGTGCCAGCAGTTTGTTGGGTTTCGGCAGGGGGCACTATGGCTACACCTTC.

The chain carries TRBV5-1 and TRBJ1-2; unclear D gene. CDR3 length equals 13 residues. V was shortened by 3 bases and J by 6 bases, with 12 bases between the two germline ends. The V gene's germline CDR1 is SGHRS and CDR2 YFSETQ. The DNA for the CDR3 is TGCGCCAGCAGCTATGGAGGGATGAATGGCTACACCTTC. Translation: CASSYGGMNGYTF. Full variable domain (outside the CDR3, taken from reference TRBV5-1 and TRBJ1-2): KAGVTQTPRYLIKTRGQQVTLSCSPISGHRSVSWYQQTPGQGLQFLFEYFSETQRNKGNFPGRFSGRQFSNSRSEMNVSTLELGDSALYLCASSYGGMNGYTFGSGTRLTVV.

This clone appeared a single time. The rearrangement uses TRBV4-1 and TRBJ1-2, with 10 bases aligning to TRBD1. Germline V CDR1 and CDR2: MGHRA, YSYEKL. CDR3 length equals 15 residues. V lost 4 bases to trimming and J lost 4 bases; unmatched junction nucleotides: 6. CDR3 bases: TGCGCCAGCAGCCCGGGACAGGGGCGGACCTATGGCTACACCTTC. Residues: CASSPGQGRTYGYTF.

The rearrangement joins TRBV6-1 to TRBJ2-5; 7 bases are shared with TRBD2. The V and J ends lost 4 bases and 9 bases, in that order; junction bases with no gene match: 17. Germline values: CDR1 MNHNS, CDR2 SASEGT. The CDR3 contains 16 residues. The CDR3: CASSASLTSAAKAQYF. In nucleotides, the CDR3 is TGTGCCAGCAGTGCTTCGTTAACTAGCGCGGCTAAGGCCCAGTACTTC.

The chain couples TRBV3-1 (or the pseudogene TRBV3-2) to TRBJ1-5, with TRBD1 identical over 9 bases. V dropped 4 bases and J dropped 6; count of bases not matched to a gene: 4. Per germline, CDR1 LGHDT and CDR2 YNNKEL (reference sequence). The CDR3 runs 14 residues. CDR3 sequence: CASSLTGGGQPQHF. In DNA, the CDR3 is TGTGCCAGCAGCCTCACAGGGGGCGGTCAGCCCCAGCATTTT.

The V and J genes are TRBV7-8 and TRBJ2-7; possible D gene TRBD2, 7 bases. Trimming shortened V by 2 bases and J by 1 base, and 12 bases separated the two germline ends. The CDR3 contains 15 residues. Germline assignment: CDR1 SGHVS and CDR2 FQNEAQ. The chain's CDR3 is CASSLRGGPSYEQYF. DNA for the CDR3: TGTGCCAGCAGCTTAAGGGGGGGCCCATCCTACGAGCAGTACTTC.

The V gene is TRBV7-7, the J gene TRBJ2-7, with 11 bases fitting TRBD1. Germline V gene sequence: CDR1 SSHAT, CDR2 FNYEAQ (reference sequence). This CDR3 has 14 residues. J lost 6 bases, V lost 1 base, and 2 bases had no gene match. CDR3 nucleotides: TGTGCCAGCAGCTTAGATGGGACAGGGGGCGAGCAGTACTTC. Translating it yields CASSLDGTGGEQYF.

The rearrangement links TRBV18 to TRBJ2-2; D gene ambiguous. The V gene lost 1 base and the J gene lost 4 bases, with 7 bases spanning the gap. CDR3 length: 14 residues. CDR1 KGHSH and CDR2 LQKENI come from the germline V gene. DNA for the CDR3: TGTGCCAGCTCACCACTCTCCGGCACCGGGGAGCTGTTTTTT. Amino acid sequence: CASSPLSGTGELFF.

J is TRBJ2-3 and V is TRBV5-1; 10 nucleotides match TRBD1. This CDR3 is 14 amino acids long. Per the germline V gene, CDR1 is SGHRS and CDR2 is YFSETQ. V was clipped by 2 bases and J by 4 bases; unmatched bases: 1. The CDR3 loop reads CASSLGQGADTQYF. The CDR3 bases are TGCGCCAGCAGCTTAGGACAGGGGGCAGATACGCAGTATTTT. The full variable domain, rest sourced from reference TRBV5-1 and TRBJ2-3, is KAGVTQTPRYLIKTRGQQVTLSCSPISGHRSVSWYQQTPGQGLQFLFEYFSETQRNKGNFPGRFSGRQFSNSRSEMNVSTLELGDSALYLCASSLGQGADTQYFGPGTRLTVL.

This clone has just one count. This rearrangement joins TRBV11-1 to TRBJ1-2, with 9 positions matching TRBD1. Trimming removed 5 bases from V and 7 bases from J; junction bases left unmatched: 11. The germline CDR1 and CDR2 sequences are SGHAT and FQDESV (reference sequence). CDR3 length: 15 amino acids. CDR3 amino acids: CASSATGTGISGYTF. CDR3 coding DNA: TGTGCCAGCAGCGCAACCGGGACAGGGATATCTGGCTACACCTTC.

The chain is built from TRBV7-2 and TRBJ2-1, with D possibly matching TRBD1 (6 bases). The CDR3 consists of 17 residues. Trimming shortened V by 0 bases and J by 4 bases, and 16 bases separated the two germline ends. The germline V gene encodes CDR1 SGHTA and CDR2 FQGNSA. CDR3 in amino acids: CASSLAGQTVGYNEQFF. The CDR3 DNA reads as TGTGCCAGCAGCTTAGCGGGACAAACCGTCGGTTACAATGAGCAGTTCTTC.

The rearrangement joins TRBV18 to TRBJ2-5; D gene unclear. V was clipped by 0 bases and J by 5 bases, with 7 bases between them. This CDR3 spans 13 amino acids. Germline-derived CDR1 and CDR2 are KGHSH and LQKENI. The CDR3 loop reads CASSPPNRETQYF. CDR3 coding DNA: TGTGCCAGCTCACCACCGAACCGGGAGACCCAGTACTTC.